A single sample gave rise to the 21 T cell receptor beta chains below, sequenced in a study of shared clonotypes between healthy human individuals. Repertoires were generated with immunoSEQ multiplex PCR, while TCRdb's copy carries only in-frame clones and drops some. This table holds about 1.5 million clones, 96% found once. The sample was naive CD4+ T cells sorted from blood. The subset here: CD45RA+ positively selected. These receptors all stem from a man aged 30-40 years in good health.

The genes are TRBV28 and TRBJ2-7, with D possibly matching TRBD1 (6 bases). CDR3 length: 14 residues. Germline V gives CDR1 MDHEN, CDR2 SYDVKM. Trimming cost V 6 bases and J 4 bases, with 16 bases left between them. The CDR3 here is CASRTGTPSYEQYF. DNA of the CDR3: TGTGCCAGCAGAACCGGGACACCGTCTTACGAGCAGTACTTC.

The chain uses TRBV6-1 and TRBJ2-2; a weak D match, TRBD2 (5 bases). CDR1 is MNHNS, CDR2 SASEGT, per germline. The CDR3 runs to 15 residues. Deletions cut 6 bases from V and 4 bases from J, with 15 bases between. The CDR3 loop is CASRYTRTLTGELFF. CDR3 nucleotide sequence: TGTGCCAGCAGGTACACCCGGACTCTCACCGGGGAGCTGTTTTTT.

The CDR3 coding sequence is TGCAGCGTTTTGGGTGAGGAGGATACGCAGTATTTT. This translates into CSVLGEEDTQYF. The V call is TRBV29-1, the J call TRBJ2-3; D not resolved. The CDR3 loop spans 12 amino acids. The V and J ends lost 5 bases and 6 bases respectively, with 12 bases between them. CDR1 and CDR2 from the germline V gene are SQVTM and ANQGSEA.

The chain links TRBV11-2 to TRBJ2-7; TRBD1 or TRBD2 may be the D gene (5 bases each). The CDR3 runs to 16 residues. V was clipped by 0 bases and J by 5 bases, with 17 bases between them. Germline V gives CDR1 SGHAT, CDR2 FQNNGV. CDR3 DNA sequence: TGTGCCAGCAGCTTAGAGTCCCGCACAGGCGGGCACGAGCAGTACTTC. Residues: CASSLESRTGGHEQYF.

As for this clone: This sample includes further DNA sequences coding for the same CDR3. The V and J genes are TRBV18 and TRBJ2-7, with 14 bases aligning to TRBD2. The CDR3 runs to 15 residues. In germline, CDR1 is KGHSH, CDR2 LQKENI. V was pared by 6 bases and J by 3 bases, with 4 bases of the junction left unmatched. The DNA of the CDR3 is TGTGCCAGCTCCCCCGGGACTAGCGGGAGCTACGAGCAGTACTTC. Protein sequence: CASSPGTSGSYEQYF.

The J gene is TRBJ1-1, the V gene TRBV6-6; 9 bases fit TRBD1. The CDR3 covers 14 residues. With V trimmed by 7 bases and J by 5 bases, 8 bases remained unmatched. CDR1 is MNHNY and CDR2 is SVGAGI in the germline V gene (reference sequence). CDR3 DNA: TGTGCCAGCATTATCGAGGACAGGGGAACTGAAGCTTTCTTT. It translates to CASIIEDRGTEAFF.

The rearrangement links TRBV29-1 to TRBJ1-2, with 7 bases identical to TRBD1. Germline V lookup: CDR1 SQVTM, CDR2 ANQGSEA. The CDR3 has 13 amino acids. V was pared by 2 bases and J by 4 bases, with 4 bases of the junction left unmatched. The CDR3 DNA reads TGCAGCGTTGAAACTGACAGGGCCTATGGCTACACCTTC. Its protein product is CSVETDRAYGYTF.

The genes are TRBV15 and TRBJ2-1, with D possibly being TRBD2 (5 bases). Germline CDR1 reads LNHNV; CDR2 reads YYDKDF (reference sequence). The CDR3 runs 15 residues. Deletions cut 6 bases from V and 4 bases from J, with 16 bases between. The CDR3 sequence: CATRGANGLYNEQFF. CDR3 DNA sequence: TGTGCCACCAGAGGTGCGAACGGACTTTACAATGAGCAGTTCTTC.

V is TRBV27 and J is TRBJ2-6, with D tentatively TRBD1 (6 bases). Germline CDR1 reads MNHEY; CDR2 reads SMNVEV (reference sequence). The V and J ends lost 6 bases and 5 bases respectively, with 14 bases between them. CDR3 length equals 15 residues. CDR3 sequence (DNA): TGTGCCAGCAGCGACAGGACCGCCTGGGCCAACGTCCTGACTTTC. It codes for CASSDRTAWANVLTF.

The chain has TRBV28 and TRBJ2-2, with unresolved D. Germline loops: CDR1 MDHEN, CDR2 SYDVKM. The V end was cut by 6 bases, the J end by 8 bases, with 10 bases between. The CDR3 has 12 amino acids. CDR3: CASSSSKGELFF. CDR3 nucleotides: TGTGCCAGCAGCTCATCTAAGGGGGAGCTGTTTTTT.

As regards this clone: Additional DNA sequences in this sample encode the identical CDR3. This chain joins TRBV5-1 and TRBJ2-1; 7 nucleotides align to TRBD2. Trimming at V came to 5 bases and at J to 0 bases, leaving 5 bases not matched to a gene. Germline lookup yields CDR1 SGHRS and CDR2 YFSETQ. The CDR3 spans 15 residues. Written as DNA, the CDR3 is TGCGCCAGCAGTAGAGCGGGAAGCTCCTACAATGAGCAGTTCTTC. It codes for CASSRAGSSYNEQFF. The whole variable domain, remainder taken from reference TRBV5-1 and TRBJ2-1, is KAGVTQTPRYLIKTRGQQVTLSCSPISGHRSVSWYQQTPGQGLQFLFEYFSETQRNKGNFPGRFSGRQFSNSRSEMNVSTLELGDSALYLCASSRAGSSYNEQFFGPGTRLTVL.

This chain uses TRBV6-6 with TRBJ2-1, with 8 bases aligning to TRBD2. With 11 bases clipped from V and 6 bases from J, the junction kept 9 bases outside the gene matches. In germline, CDR1 is MNHNY, CDR2 SVGAGI (reference sequence). The CDR3 is 13 amino acids. Written as DNA, the CDR3 is TGTGCCGGAGGCAGCGGGAGTGCCAATGAGCAGTTCTTC. This encodes CAGGSGSANEQFF.

V and J are TRBV7-6 and TRBJ2-3, with 7 bases lining up with TRBD2. The J segment lost 4 bases and the V segment lost 1 base, leaving 14 bases of the junction unmatched. Germline V gene lookup returns CDR1 SGHVS and CDR2 FNYEAQ. CDR3 length equals 18 residues. This chain's CDR3 is CASSLVAGDKTRPDTQYF. The CDR3 coding sequence is TGTGCCAGCAGCTTAGTTGCGGGAGACAAGACCAGACCAGATACGCAGTATTTT.

V gene TRBV28 combines with J gene TRBJ2-7; D remains ambiguous. The V end lost 5 bases, the J end lost 0 bases, and 17 bases lay between the germline ends. Germline-derived CDR1 and CDR2 are MDHEN and SYDVKM. CDR3 length: 16 amino acids. Written as DNA, the CDR3 is TGTGCCAGCAGTACCCTGGGCGGACCAAGCTCCTACGAGCAGTACTTC. Protein: CASSTLGGPSSYEQYF.

The chain is built from TRBV6-6 and TRBJ1-5, with D unresolved. Germline lookup yields CDR1 MNHNY and CDR2 SVGAGI (reference sequence). V was clipped by 5 bases and J by 6 bases, with 14 bases between them. This CDR3 comprises 14 residues. DNA for the CDR3: TGTGCCAGCAGTCCCGAAGTTGAGGTTCAGCCCCAGCATTTT. This codes for CASSPEVEVQPQHF.

The chain recombines TRBV28 with TRBJ2-1; 9 nucleotides line up with TRBD2. This CDR3 comprises 19 residues. Germline CDR1 and CDR2: MDHEN and SYDVKM. The trim removed 5 bases at V and 2 bases at J, leaving 16 bases unmatched. The CDR3 spells CASSTYFPLAGRTYNEQFF. The CDR3 DNA reads as TGTGCCAGCAGTACCTACTTCCCACTAGCGGGCAGAACCTACAATGAGCAGTTCTTC.

This clone has a single count. The gene calls are TRBV12-5 and TRBJ2-1; TRBD2 matches 10 bases. From germline, CDR1 is LGHNT and CDR2 FRNRAP. Trimming removed 5 bases from V and 1 base from J; junction bases left unmatched: 8. CDR3 length equals 17 residues. The CDR3 nucleotides read TGTGCTAGTGGTCCCGGACTAGCGGTAAGTTCCTACAATGAGCAGTTCTTC. Protein product: CASGPGLAVSSYNEQFF.

The rearrangement joins TRBV6-1 to TRBJ2-7; TRBD1 is a possible D gene (6 bases). Germline lookup yields CDR1 MNHNS and CDR2 SASEGT. The CDR3 runs to 14 residues. Trimming removed 5 bases at V and 6 bases at J, with 17 bases between. CDR3 coding DNA: TGTGCCAGCAGTCAACCAGGGGCCTCACGCGAGCAGTACTTC. Translation: CASSQPGASREQYF.

The chain links TRBV19 to TRBJ2-1; the D is unclear. The CDR3 contains 13 residues. V was trimmed by 6 bases and J by 7 bases, leaving 13 bases between them. Germline CDR1 and CDR2: LNHDA and SQIVND (reference sequence). CDR3 DNA sequence: TGTGCCAGTAGCCTGGGGAACTCGAATGAGCAGTTCTTC. Encoded protein: CASSLGNSNEQFF. The complete variable domain, with remaining parts taken from reference TRBV19 and TRBJ2-1, reads DGGITQSPKYLFRKEGQNVTLSCEQNLNHDAMYWYRQDPGQGLRLIYYSQIVNDFQKGDIAEGYSVSREKKESFPLTVTSAQKNPTAFYLCASSLGNSNEQFFGPGTRLTVL.

The chain carries TRBV11-2 and TRBJ2-7; no reliable D call. Deletions cut 5 bases from V and 6 bases from J, with 23 bases between. Germline CDR1 and CDR2: SGHAT and FQNNGV. The CDR3 spans 16 residues. The CDR3 DNA reads as TGTGCCAGCAGCGAACACCCGGGCACAAGCAAGAGCGAGCAGTACTTC. It encodes CASSEHPGTSKSEQYF.

The chain links TRBV2 to TRBJ2-7; tentatively, D is TRBD2 (5 bases). Germline CDR1 and CDR2: SNHLY and FYNNEI. This CDR3 spans 13 amino acids. V lost 8 bases and J 1 base, leaving 12 bases between the germline ends. CDR3 bases: TGTGCCAGCTCGTTGGGAGCATCCTACGAGCAGTACTTC. This gives the protein CASSLGASYEQYF.